Below, 10 T cell receptor beta chains from the same sample are listed, as sequenced in a study of siplizumab effects on memory and regulatory T cells (dated by TCRdb to the late 2010s). The library was made by the immunoSEQ multiplex PCR assay. Imported from immuneACCESS, the table was reduced by TCRdb to in-frame sequences with V and J called. These copies leave out some clones; in studies compared against another copy, an unresolved V gene accounts for under half, and the cause of the remainder is not known. This sample has about 100,000 clones in its table, and over 90% of those were observed once. Together, the top ten hold 1% to 1.5% of the sample. Sequenced material: non-Treg CD4+ T cells sorted from blood. Taken with the paper, the label for cell subset or site translates to: FACS-sorted unstimulated CD4+ non-regulatory T cells. The receptors originated from a human donor in good health.

V gene TRBV29-1 combines with J gene TRBJ1-2; perhaps TRBD1 as D (5 bases). Germline lookup yields CDR1 SQVTM and CDR2 ANQGSEA. Trimming removed 4 bases at V and 5 bases at J, with 17 bases between. This CDR3 region has 14 residues. The CDR3 DNA reads as TGCAGCGTTGCCTCCCCGTCATCAGGGTATGGCTACACCTTC. Translating it yields CSVASPSSGYGYTF.

About this clone itself: Relative to the germline gene, one junction end is altered; a read error may explain this. V gene TRBV7-7 combines with J gene TRBJ2-5; 9 nucleotides align to TRBD1. This CDR3 has 15 amino acids. In germline, CDR1 is SSHAT, CDR2 FNYEAQ (reference sequence). CDR3: CASSLGGTGQETQYF. CDR3 nucleotides: TGTGCTAGCAGCTTAGGCGGGACAGGGCAAGAGACCCAGTACTTC.

The CDR3 DNA is TGTGCCAGCAGTTGGGGCGATGAGCAGTTCTTC. Its protein product is CASSWGDEQFF. V gene TRBV7-6 combines with J gene TRBJ2-1, with TRBD1 as a possible D gene (5 bases). Trimming pared 6 bases from V and 8 bases from J, leaving 8 bases between. CDR1 is SGHVS, CDR2 FNYEAQ, per germline. CDR3 length: 11 residues.

This clone has just a few counts. The J gene is TRBJ1-2, the V gene TRBV5-1; 12 positions match TRBD1. The CDR3 extends over 15 amino acids. Germline lookup yields CDR1 SGHRS and CDR2 YFSETQ. Losses at the gene ends were 4 bases for V and 7 bases for J; bases not matched to a gene: 8. The CDR3 protein is CASSGGQGASGGYTF. CDR3 nucleotide sequence: TGCGCCAGCAGCGGGGGACAGGGGGCGTCAGGTGGCTACACCTTC.

The rearrangement joins TRBV7-3 to TRBJ2-3; the D gene is possibly TRBD1 (5 bases). The CDR3 has 14 residues. The ends were cut back, 4 bases at V and 0 bases at J, with 8 bases in the middle. Germline V gene data show CDR1 as SGHTA and CDR2 as FQGTGA. This chain's CDR3 is CASSSQGSTDTQYF. The CDR3 DNA is TGTGCCAGCAGCTCGCAGGGAAGCACAGATACGCAGTATTTT.

The V and J genes are TRBV19 and TRBJ2-3; 10 bases agree with TRBD2. This CDR3 is built from 16 residues. The V gene's germline CDR1 is LNHDA and CDR2 SQIVND (reference sequence). With 5 bases clipped from V and 0 bases from J, the junction kept 5 bases outside the gene matches. CDR3 coding DNA: TGTGCCAGTAGTCTCGGACTAGCGGCTAGCACAGATACGCAGTATTTT. Residues: CASSLGLAASTDTQYF. Drawing the rest from reference TRBV19 and TRBJ2-3, the complete variable domain is DGGITQSPKYLFRKEGQNVTLSCEQNLNHDAMYWYRQDPGQGLRLIYYSQIVNDFQKGDIAEGYSVSREKKESFPLTVTSAQKNPTAFYLCASSLGLAASTDTQYFGPGTRLTVL.

The chain recombines TRBV6-5 with TRBJ1-2; D remains unclear. Trimming left V 6 bases short and J 2 bases short, with 13 bases between. The CDR3 sequence is 14 residues long. Germline V gene sequence: CDR1 MNHEY, CDR2 SVGAGI. The CDR3 reads CASSGRRVNYGYTF. DNA for the CDR3: TGTGCCAGCAGCGGCCGCCGCGTCAACTATGGCTACACCTTC.

The chain joins TRBV9 to TRBJ2-7; D gene unclear. Trimming shortened V by 0 bases and J by 0 bases, and 10 bases separated the two germline ends. CDR1 and CDR2 from the germline V gene are SGDLS and YYNGEE. This CDR3 region has 15 residues. CDR3 loop: CASSVAPSSSYEQYF. The DNA for the CDR3 is TGTGCCAGCAGCGTAGCACCTTCGAGCTCCTACGAGCAGTACTTC.

The J gene is TRBJ1-5, the V gene TRBV28; 10 bases are a match to TRBD1. Per germline, CDR1 MDHEN and CDR2 SYDVKM. The J segment lost 6 bases and the V segment lost 8 bases, leaving 10 bases of the junction unmatched. The CDR3 is made up of 15 amino acids. CDR3 region: CASQTGGIRVQPQHF. CDR3 in DNA: TGTGCCAGCCAGACAGGGGGCATTCGGGTTCAGCCCCAGCATTTT.

The chain couples TRBV10-3 to TRBJ1-1, with unresolved D. This CDR3 is built from 12 residues. V gave up 0 bases and J gave up 8 bases, with 7 bases separating them. Germline V gives CDR1 ENHRY, CDR2 SYGVKD. The CDR3 sequence is CAISESKAEAFF. In nucleotides, the CDR3 is TGTGCCATCAGTGAGTCGAAGGCGGAAGCTTTCTTT.